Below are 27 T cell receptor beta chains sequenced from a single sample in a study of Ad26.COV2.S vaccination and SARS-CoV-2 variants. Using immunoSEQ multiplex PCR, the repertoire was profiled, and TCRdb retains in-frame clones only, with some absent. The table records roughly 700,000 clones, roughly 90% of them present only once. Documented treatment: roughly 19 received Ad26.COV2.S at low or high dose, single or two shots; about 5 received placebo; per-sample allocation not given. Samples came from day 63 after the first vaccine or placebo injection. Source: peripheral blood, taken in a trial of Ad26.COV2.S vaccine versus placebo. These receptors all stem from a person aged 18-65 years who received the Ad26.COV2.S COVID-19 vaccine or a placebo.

CDR3 loop: CASRTLGDRGYEQYF. The CDR3 DNA reads TGTGCCAGCAGAACGCTGGGGGACAGGGGATACGAGCAGTACTTC. J is TRBJ2-7 and V is TRBV6-5; 10 bases are shared with TRBD1. J lost 4 bases, V lost 6 bases, and 9 bases had no gene match. Per the germline V gene, CDR1 is MNHEY and CDR2 is SVGAGI. This CDR3 contains 15 residues.

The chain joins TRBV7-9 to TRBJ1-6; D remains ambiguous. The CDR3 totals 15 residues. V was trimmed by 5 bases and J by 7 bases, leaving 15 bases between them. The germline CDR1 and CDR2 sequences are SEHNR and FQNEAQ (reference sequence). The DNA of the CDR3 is TGTGCCAGCAGCGGTCAACCAGACATGAATTCACCCCTCCACTTT. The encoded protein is CASSGQPDMNSPLHF.

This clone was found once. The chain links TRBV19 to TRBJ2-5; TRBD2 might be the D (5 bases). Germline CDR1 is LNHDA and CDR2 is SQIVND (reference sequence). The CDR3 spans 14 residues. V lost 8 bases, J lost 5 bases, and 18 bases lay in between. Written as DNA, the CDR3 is TGTGCCAGTCGTACCCCAGGCACGGGGGAGACCCAGTACTTC. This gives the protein CASRTPGTGETQYF.

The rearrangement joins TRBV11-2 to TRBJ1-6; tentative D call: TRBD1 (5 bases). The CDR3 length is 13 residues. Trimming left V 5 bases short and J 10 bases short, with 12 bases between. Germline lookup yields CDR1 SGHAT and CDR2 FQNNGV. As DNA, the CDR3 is TGTGCCAGCAGCCCCCCAGGGATCTCACCCCTCCACTTT. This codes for CASSPPGISPLHF.

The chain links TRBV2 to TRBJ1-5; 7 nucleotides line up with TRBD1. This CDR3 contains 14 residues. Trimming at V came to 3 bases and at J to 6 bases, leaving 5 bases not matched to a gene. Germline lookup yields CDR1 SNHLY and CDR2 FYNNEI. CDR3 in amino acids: CASSDRGGGQPQHF. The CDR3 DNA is TGTGCCAGCAGTGACAGGGGGGGCGGTCAGCCCCAGCATTTT.

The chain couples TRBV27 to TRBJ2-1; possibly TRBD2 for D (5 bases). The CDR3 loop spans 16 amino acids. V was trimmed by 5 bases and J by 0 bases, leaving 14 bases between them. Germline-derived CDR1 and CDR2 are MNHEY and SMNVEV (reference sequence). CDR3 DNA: TGTGCCAGCAGTCTAGGACTGGGTCGCTCCTACAATGAGCAGTTCTTC. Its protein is CASSLGLGRSYNEQFF.

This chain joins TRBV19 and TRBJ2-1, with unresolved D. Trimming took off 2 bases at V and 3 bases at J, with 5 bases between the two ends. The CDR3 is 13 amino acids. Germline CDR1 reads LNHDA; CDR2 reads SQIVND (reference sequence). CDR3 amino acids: CASSISLYNEQFF. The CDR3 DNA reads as TGTGCCAGTAGTATATCACTCTACAATGAGCAGTTCTTC.

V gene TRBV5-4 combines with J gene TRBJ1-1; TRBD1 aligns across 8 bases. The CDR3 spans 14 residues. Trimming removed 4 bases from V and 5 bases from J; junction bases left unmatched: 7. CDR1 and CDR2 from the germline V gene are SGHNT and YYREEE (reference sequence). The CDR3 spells CASSQSGQGTEAFF. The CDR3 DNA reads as TGTGCCAGCAGCCAATCCGGACAGGGAACTGAAGCTTTCTTT.

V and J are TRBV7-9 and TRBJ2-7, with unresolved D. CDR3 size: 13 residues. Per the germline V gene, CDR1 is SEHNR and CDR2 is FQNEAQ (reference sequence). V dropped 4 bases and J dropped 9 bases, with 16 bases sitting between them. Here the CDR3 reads CASSSTRLTGQYF. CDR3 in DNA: TGTGCCAGCAGCTCGACGAGGCTAACGGGGCAGTACTTC.

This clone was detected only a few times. This CDR3 is CASSDRDRYQPQHF. The CDR3 DNA reads TGTGCCAGCTCCGACCGGGACAGGTATCAGCCCCAGCATTTT. This sequence joins TRBV18 and TRBJ1-5, with TRBD1 matching over 8 bases. CDR1 is KGHSH, CDR2 LQKENI, per germline. The CDR3 loop spans 14 amino acids. The ends lost 6 bases at V and 5 bases at J; junction bases unmatched: 6.

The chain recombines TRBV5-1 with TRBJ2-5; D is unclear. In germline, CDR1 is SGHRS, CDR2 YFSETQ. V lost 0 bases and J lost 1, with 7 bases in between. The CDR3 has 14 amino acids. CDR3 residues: CASSLANSQETQYF. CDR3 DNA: TGCGCCAGCAGCTTGGCCAACAGCCAAGAGACCCAGTACTTC.

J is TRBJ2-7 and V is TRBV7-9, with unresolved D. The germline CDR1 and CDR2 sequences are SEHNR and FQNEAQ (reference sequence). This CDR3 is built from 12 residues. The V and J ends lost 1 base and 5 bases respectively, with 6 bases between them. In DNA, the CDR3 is TGTGCCAGCAGCTTAGGGTGGGACGAGCAGTACTTC. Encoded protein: CASSLGWDEQYF.

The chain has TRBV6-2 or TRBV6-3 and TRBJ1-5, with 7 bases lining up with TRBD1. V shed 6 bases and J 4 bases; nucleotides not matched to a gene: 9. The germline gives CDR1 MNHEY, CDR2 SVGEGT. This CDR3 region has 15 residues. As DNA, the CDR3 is TGTGCCAGCAGCCGGACAGGAGGGAGAAATCAGCCCCAGCATTTT. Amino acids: CASSRTGGRNQPQHF.

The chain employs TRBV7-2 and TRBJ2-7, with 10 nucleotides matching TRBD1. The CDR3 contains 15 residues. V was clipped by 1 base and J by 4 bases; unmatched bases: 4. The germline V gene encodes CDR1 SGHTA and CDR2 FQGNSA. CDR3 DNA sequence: TGTGCCAGCAGCTTAGACCCGGGACAGGGGTACGAGCAGTACTTC. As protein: CASSLDPGQGYEQYF.

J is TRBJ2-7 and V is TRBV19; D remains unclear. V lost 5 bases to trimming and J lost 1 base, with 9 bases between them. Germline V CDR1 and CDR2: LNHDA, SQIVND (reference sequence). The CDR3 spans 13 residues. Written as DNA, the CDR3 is TGTGCCAGTAGTCTTGGCAGATCCTACGAGCAGTACTTC. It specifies CASSLGRSYEQYF.

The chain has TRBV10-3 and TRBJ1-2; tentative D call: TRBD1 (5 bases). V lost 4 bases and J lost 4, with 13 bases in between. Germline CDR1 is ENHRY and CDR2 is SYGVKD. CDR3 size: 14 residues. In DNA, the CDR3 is TGTGCCATCAGTGGGGGTAGGGACGGCTATGGCTACACCTTC. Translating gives CAISGGRDGYGYTF.

For the CDR3, the DNA is TGTGCCAGCAGCTTAGAGGGGTCGGCTCCTTCCTACGAGCAGTACTTC. It encodes CASSLEGSAPSYEQYF. The rearrangement joins TRBV7-9 to TRBJ2-7; TRBD1 is a possible D gene (5 bases). CDR1 is SEHNR, CDR2 FQNEAQ, per germline (reference sequence). V lost 1 base and J lost 1, with 14 bases in between. This CDR3 is 16 amino acids long.

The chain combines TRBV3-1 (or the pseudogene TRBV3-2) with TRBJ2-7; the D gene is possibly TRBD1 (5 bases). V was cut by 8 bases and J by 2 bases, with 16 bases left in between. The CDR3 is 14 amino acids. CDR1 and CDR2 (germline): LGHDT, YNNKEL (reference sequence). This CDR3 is CASQITRGPYEQYF. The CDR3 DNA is TGTGCCAGCCAAATTACAAGGGGCCCCTACGAGCAGTACTTC.

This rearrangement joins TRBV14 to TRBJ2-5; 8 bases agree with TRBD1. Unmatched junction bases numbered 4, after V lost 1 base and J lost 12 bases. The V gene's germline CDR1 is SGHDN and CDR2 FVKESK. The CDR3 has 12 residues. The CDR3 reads CASSQGTGPKYF. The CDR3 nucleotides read TGTGCCAGCAGCCAAGGGACAGGGCCGAAGTACTTC.

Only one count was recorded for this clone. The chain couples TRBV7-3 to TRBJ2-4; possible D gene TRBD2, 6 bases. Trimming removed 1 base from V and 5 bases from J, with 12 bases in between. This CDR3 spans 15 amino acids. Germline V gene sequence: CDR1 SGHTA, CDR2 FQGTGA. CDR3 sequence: CASSLMGPGENIQYF. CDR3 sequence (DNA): TGTGCCAGCAGCTTAATGGGCCCGGGAGAAAACATTCAGTACTTC.

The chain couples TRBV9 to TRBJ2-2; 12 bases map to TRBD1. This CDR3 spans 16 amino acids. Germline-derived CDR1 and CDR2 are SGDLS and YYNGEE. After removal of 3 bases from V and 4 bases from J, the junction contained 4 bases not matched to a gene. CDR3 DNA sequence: TGTGCCAGCAGCGCCGCGGGACAGGGGGCCACCGGGGAGCTGTTTTTT. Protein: CASSAAGQGATGELFF.

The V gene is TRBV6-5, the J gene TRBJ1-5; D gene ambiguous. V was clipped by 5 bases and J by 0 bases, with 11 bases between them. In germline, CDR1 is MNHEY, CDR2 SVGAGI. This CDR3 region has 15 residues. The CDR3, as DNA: TGTGCCAGCAGTCCTCGGTTCTATAGCAATCAGCCCCAGCATTTT. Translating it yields CASSPRFYSNQPQHF.

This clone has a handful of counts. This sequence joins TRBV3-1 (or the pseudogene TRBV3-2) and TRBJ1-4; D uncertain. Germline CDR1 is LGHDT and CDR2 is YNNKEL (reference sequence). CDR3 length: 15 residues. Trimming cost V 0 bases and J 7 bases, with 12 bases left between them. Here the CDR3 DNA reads TGTGCCAGCAGCCAAGACCCTCACGGTGGTGAAAAACTGTTTTTT. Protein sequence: CASSQDPHGGEKLFF.

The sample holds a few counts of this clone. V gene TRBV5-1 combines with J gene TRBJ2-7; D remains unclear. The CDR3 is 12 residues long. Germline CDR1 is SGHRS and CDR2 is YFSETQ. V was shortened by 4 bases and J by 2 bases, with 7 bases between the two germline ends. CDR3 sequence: CASSLDAYEQYF. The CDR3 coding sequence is TGCGCCAGCAGCCTGGACGCCTACGAGCAGTACTTC.

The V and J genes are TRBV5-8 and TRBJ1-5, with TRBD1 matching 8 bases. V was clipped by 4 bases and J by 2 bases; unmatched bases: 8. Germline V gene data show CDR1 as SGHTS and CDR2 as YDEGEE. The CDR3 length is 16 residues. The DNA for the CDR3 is TGTGCCAGCAGCCTGGGACAGGTATTGGGCAATCAGCCCCAGCATTTT. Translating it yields CASSLGQVLGNQPQHF.

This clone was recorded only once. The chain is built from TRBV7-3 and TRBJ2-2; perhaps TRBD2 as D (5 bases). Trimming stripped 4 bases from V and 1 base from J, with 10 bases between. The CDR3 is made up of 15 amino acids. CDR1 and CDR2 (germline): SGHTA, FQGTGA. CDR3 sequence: CASSSRAQNTGELFF. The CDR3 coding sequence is TGTGCCAGCAGCTCGCGGGCCCAGAACACCGGGGAGCTGTTTTTT.

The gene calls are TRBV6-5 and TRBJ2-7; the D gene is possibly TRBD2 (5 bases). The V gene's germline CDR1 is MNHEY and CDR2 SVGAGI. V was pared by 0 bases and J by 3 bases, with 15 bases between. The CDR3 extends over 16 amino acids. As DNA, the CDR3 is TGTGCCAGCAGTTACTCTTGGGGATCGGGGTTCTACGAGCAGTACTTC. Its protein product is CASSYSWGSGFYEQYF.